One sample yielded the 13 T cell receptor beta chains listed below, sequenced in a study of T-cell memory formation after mild COVID-19. From the 5' RACE reads, TCRdb called clonotypes with MiXCR, one entry per CDR3 protein. The repertoire includes some 490,000 distinct CDR3 sequences, 15% to 20% of them detected once, and 9% to 15% sits in the top ten. Sequencing was done on a sample of PBMCs or a T cell subset sorted from them (not recorded which). All receptors derive from an adult woman who had mild COVID-19 (a few samples of this study predate the infection). Cell type and time point are not known.

The rearrangement joins TRBV7-8 to TRBJ1-5; no clear D. Trimming took off 3 bases at V and 0 bases at J, with 12 bases between the two ends. The CDR3 totals 16 residues. From germline, CDR1 is SGHVS and CDR2 FQNEAQ. CDR3 amino acids: CASSFESAYSNQPQHF. The DNA for the CDR3 is TGTGCCAGCAGCTTTGAGTCAGCCTATAGCAATCAGCCCCAGCATTTT.

CDR3 sequence: CASSPIAGDNEQFF. The CDR3 DNA sequence: TGTGCCAGCAGCCCCATTGCGGGAGACAATGAGCAGTTCTTC. The chain links TRBV4-2 to TRBJ2-1, with 7 nucleotides matching TRBD2. Trimming at V came to 4 bases and at J to 5 bases, leaving 5 bases not matched to a gene. The CDR3 consists of 14 residues. Germline V gene data show CDR1 as LGHNA and CDR2 as YNFKEQ.

This clonotype was recorded a few times. The genes are TRBV18 and TRBJ2-7; unclear D gene. This CDR3 comprises 15 residues. Trimming removed 6 bases from V and 0 bases from J, with 15 bases in between. The V gene's germline CDR1 is KGHSH and CDR2 LQKENI. CDR3 in amino acids: CASSGPAESSYEQYF. The CDR3 DNA reads as TGTGCCAGCTCGGGTCCGGCGGAGAGCTCCTACGAGCAGTACTTC.

The J gene is TRBJ1-5, the V gene TRBV20-1; the match to TRBD1 covers 7 bases. Germline V gene sequence: CDR1 DFQATT, CDR2 SNEGSKA (reference sequence). The CDR3 loop spans 16 amino acids. V shed 1 base and J 6 bases; nucleotides not matched to a gene: 12. DNA for the CDR3: TGCAGTGCTAGAGGCCCAGGACAGGCGGGCGGTCAGCCCCAGCATTTT. Its protein is CSARGPGQAGGQPQHF.

This clonotype was recorded at least ten times. The chain joins TRBV7-2 to TRBJ2-2; no definite D call. CDR1 and CDR2 (germline): SGHTA, FQGNSA. Trimming stripped 0 bases from V and 4 bases from J, with 15 bases between. This CDR3 comprises 17 residues. CDR3 protein: CASSLALISLITGELFF. DNA of the CDR3: TGTGCCAGCAGCTTAGCCCTCATATCCCTGATCACCGGGGAGCTGTTTTTT.

The gene calls are TRBV7-3 and TRBJ2-1; 8 nucleotides line up with TRBD2. This CDR3 has 20 amino acids. CDR1 and CDR2 (germline): SGHTA, FQGTGA. V dropped 5 bases and J dropped 4; count of bases not matched to a gene: 22. The CDR3 is CASSPMAGTDSGALYNEQFF. As DNA, the CDR3 is TGTGCCAGCAGCCCCATGGCGGGGACGGATAGCGGGGCCCTGTACAATGAGCAGTTCTTC.

The chain joins TRBV19 to TRBJ2-1; no firm D call. The CDR3 is made up of 12 amino acids. Per germline, CDR1 LNHDA and CDR2 SQIVND (reference sequence). Trimming left V 5 bases short and J 10 bases short, with 12 bases between. CDR3 residues: CASSFTHREQFF. The CDR3 DNA follows: TGTGCCAGTAGTTTCACGCATCGGGAGCAGTTCTTC.

Only a few counts were recorded for this clonotype. The rearrangement links TRBV7-8 to TRBJ2-7; 7 positions agree with TRBD1. Germline CDR1 SGHVS, CDR2 FQNEAQ. V lost 1 base, J lost 4 bases, and 4 bases stayed unmatched. The CDR3 totals 14 residues. This chain's CDR3 is CASSLEQGQYEQYF. The CDR3 coding sequence is TGTGCCAGCAGCTTAGAACAGGGGCAATACGAGCAGTACTTC.

The rearrangement uses TRBV27 and TRBJ2-5; D is tentatively TRBD1 or TRBD2 (6 bases each). Trimming left V 7 bases short and J 3 bases short, with 12 bases between. The length of the CDR3 is 13 residues. Germline loops: CDR1 MNHEY, CDR2 SMNVEV (reference sequence). This CDR3 is CASKPGAEETQYF. CDR3 in DNA: TGTGCCAGCAAGCCGGGGGCAGAAGAGACCCAGTACTTC.

This clonotype was counted a few times. The V gene is TRBV7-2, the J gene TRBJ2-1; the D is unclear. CDR3 size: 15 residues. CDR1 is SGHTA and CDR2 is FQGNSA in the germline V gene. The V end was cut by 5 bases, the J end by 0 bases, with 11 bases between. The CDR3 nucleotides read TGTGCCAGCAGCCCCACTCTTAGCTCCTACAATGAGCAGTTCTTC. Encoded protein: CASSPTLSSYNEQFF.

This clonotype was detected only a few times. The CDR3 does not close with the conserved phenylalanine or tryptophan, likely indicating a read error. The rearrangement joins TRBV10-3 to TRBJ1-3; perhaps TRBD1 as D (6 bases). This CDR3 is built from 16 residues. Germline CDR1 is ENHRY and CDR2 is SYGVKD. The V end lost 4 bases, the J end lost 0 bases, and 13 bases lay between the germline ends. CDR3: CAISARQALSGNTIYS. The CDR3 DNA follows: TGTGCCATCAGTGCGCGACAGGCGCTCTCTGGAAACACCATATATTCT.

This clonotype was seen a handful of times. The J gene is TRBJ2-5, the V gene TRBV7-8, with 12 bases lining up with TRBD2. Germline assignment: CDR1 SGHVS and CDR2 FQNEAQ. The CDR3 runs 16 residues. V trimming: 4 bases; J trimming: 4 bases; junction bases outside the gene matches: 7. The CDR3 bases are TGTGCCAGCAGCTCCCGACTAGCGGGGGTGTTAGAGACCCAGTACTTC. The encoded protein is CASSSRLAGVLETQYF.

The chain is built from TRBV7-9 and TRBJ2-7; TRBD1 matches 11 bases. The V gene's germline CDR1 is SEHNR and CDR2 FQNEAQ (reference sequence). CDR3 length: 17 residues. The junction had 11 bases not matched to a gene; V was cut back by 4 bases and J by 3 bases. The DNA of the CDR3 is TGTGCCAGCAGCTCTCAGGGGGCCGGGACAGGGGGCTACGAGCAGTACTTC. This codes for CASSSQGAGTGGYEQYF.